The rows below give T cell receptor beta chains drawn from one sample of a study of graft-versus-host responses after intestinal transplantation. The protocol was immunoSEQ multiplex PCR, while the TCRdb copy is restricted to in-frame clones and leaves out a portion. In the table there are fewer than 25,000 clones, roughly 43% of which are singletons. Sequencing used alloreactive CD4+ T cells from a mixed lymphocyte reaction culture, obtained before intestinal transplant. The receptors originated from a human patient who received an intestinal transplant. CDR3s include the opening cysteine and the closing phenylalanine or tryptophan. D genes are given only for firm matches. A row's size may be missing; if present it is once, few, many or a size class.

NA	NA	TRBJ2-3	TRBV5-1	CASSLVGRGTDTQYF	TGCGCCAGCAGCTTGGTAGGCAGGGGAACAGATACGCAGTATTTT
NA	few	TRBJ1-2	TRBV6-5	CASSLTVNYGYTF	TGTGCCAGCAGTCTCACAGTTAACTATGGCTACACCTTC
TRBD2	NA	TRBJ2-2	TRBV7-2	CASSRLAGAGELFF	TGTGCCAGCAGCCGACTAGCGGGGGCCGGGGAGCTGTTTTTT
NA	NA	TRBJ2-7	TRBV19	CASSRDNSYEQYF	TGTGCCAGTAGTAGGGACAACTCCTACGAGCAGTACTTC
NA	NA	TRBJ1-1	TRBV10-1	CASSVAGTRAFF	TGCGCCAGCAGTGTAGCCGGGACAAGAGCTTTCTTT
TRBD2	NA	TRBJ2-5	TRBV7-9	CASSLRLAGAETQYF	TGTGCCAGCAGCTTGCGACTAGCGGGAGCGGAGACCCAGTACTTC
NA	NA	TRBJ2-1	TRBV5-1	CASLKDSSYNEQFF	TGCGCCAGCTTAAAAGACAGCTCCTACAATGAGCAGTTCTTC
NA	NA	TRBJ1-1	TRBV18	CASSPTGLNTEAFF	TGTGCCAGCTCACCGACCGGACTCAACACTGAAGCTTTCTTT
NA	NA	TRBJ1-1	TRBV6-6	CASSYGRMNTEAFF	TGTGCCAGCAGTTACGGGAGGATGAACACTGAAGCTTTCTTT
TRBD1	NA	TRBJ2-7	TRBV9	CASSSRTGWNEQYF	TGTGCCAGCAGCTCGCGGACAGGGTGGAACGAGCAGTACTTC
TRBD2	few	TRBJ2-3	TRBV7-2	CASSLLYIAGGRGDTQYF	TGTGCCAGCAGCTTACTTTATATAGCGGGAGGACGGGGAGATACGCAGTATTTT
NA	NA	TRBJ1-1	TRBV4-2	CASTPGRFTEAFF	TGTGCCAGCACCCCGGGAAGATTCACTGAAGCTTTCTTT
NA	NA	TRBJ2-7	TRBV6-5	CASSSQGWYEQYF	TGTGCCAGCAGTTCACAGGGTTGGTACGAGCAGTACTTC
TRBD2	NA	TRBJ2-7	TRBV5-4	CASSLGVAGVYEQYF	TGTGCCAGCAGCTTGGGGGTAGCGGGAGTCTACGAGCAGTACTTC
NA	medium-sized	TRBJ2-1	TRBV6-5	CASSHSRRSYNEQFF	TGTGCCAGCAGTCATAGCCGGCGGTCCTACAATGAGCAGTTCTTC
TRBD1	NA	TRBJ1-2	TRBV6-6	CASSYGQGNYGYTF	TGTGCCAGCAGTTATGGACAGGGGAACTATGGCTACACCTTC
NA	NA	TRBJ2-7	TRBV5-5	CASSLAPQMNEQYF	TGTGCCAGCAGCTTGGCCCCCCAGATGAACGAGCAGTACTTC
TRBD1	medium-sized	TRBJ1-1	TRBV10-3	CAISDLQGPTEAFF	TGTGCCATCAGTGATTTACAGGGGCCCACTGAAGCTTTCTTT
NA	NA	TRBJ2-7	TRBV27	CASSFRSRQGNEQYF	TGTGCCAGCAGTTTTCGTTCTCGGCAGGGGAACGAGCAGTACTTC
NA	NA	TRBJ1-6	TRBV7-9	CASSLGTPNWGNSPLHF	TGTGCCAGCAGCTTAGGGACACCTAATTGGGGCAATTCACCCCTCCACTTT
TRBD1	NA	TRBJ2-1	TRBV6-5	CASSPGQILNEQFF	TGTGCCAGCAGTCCGGGACAGATACTTAATGAGCAGTTCTTC
TRBD2	few	TRBJ2-1	TRBV4-1	CASSPLPTSGQVGEQFF	TGCGCCAGCAGCCCCTTACCCACTAGCGGGCAAGTAGGTGAGCAGTTCTTC
TRBD2	NA	TRBJ2-7	TRBV5-1	CASSSSGGAYEQYF	TGCGCCAGCAGCTCTAGCGGGGGGGCCTACGAGCAGTACTTC
NA	NA	TRBJ1-2	TRBV7-9	CASSGGPLELYGYTF	TGTGCCAGCAGTGGTGGTCCCCTGGAACTATATGGCTACACCTTC
TRBD2	NA	TRBJ2-3	TRBV19	CASRLAGGSSDTQYF	TGTGCCAGTAGGTTGGCGGGAGGGTCCTCAGATACGCAGTATTTT
NA	few	TRBJ1-2	TRBV9	CASSVSQGGYGYTF	TGTGCCAGCAGCGTATCCCAGGGCGGCTATGGCTACACCTTC
NA	NA	TRBJ2-1	TRBV6-5	CASGPLGQINEQFF	TGTGCCAGCGGTCCACTAGGCCAAATCAATGAGCAGTTCTTC
TRBD2	NA	TRBJ2-3	TRBV6-5	CASRQRAGADTQYF	TGTGCCAGCAGGCAAAGGGCGGGAGCAGATACGCAGTATTTT
NA	NA	TRBJ1-2	TRBV7-2	CASSPRSLYGYTF	TGTGCCAGCAGCCCGCGGAGCCTCTATGGCTACACCTTC
NA	NA	TRBJ2-3	TRBV12-2	CASRLGERLAGPVRPSTDTQYF	TGTGCAAGTCGCTTAGGTGAGCGACTAGCGGGTCCTGTACGCCCTAGCACAGATACGCAGTATTTT
TRBD1	few	TRBJ1-4	TRBV5-1	CASSFVTGQGNEKLFF	TGCGCCAGCAGCTTTGTAACGGGACAGGGGAATGAAAAACTGTTTTTT
NA	NA	TRBJ1-3	TRBV9	CASSVGRAGNTIYF	TGTGCCAGCAGCGTCGGCAGGGCCGGAAACACCATATATTTT
TRBD2	NA	TRBJ2-7	TRBV11-3	CASSLSSGGPYEQYF	TGTGCCAGCAGCTTATCAAGCGGGGGTCCCTACGAGCAGTACTTC
NA	NA	TRBJ1-1	TRBV7-9	CASSFDRWTSTEAFF	TGTGCCAGCAGCTTTGACAGGTGGACTTCCACTGAAGCTTTCTTT
TRBD1	NA	TRBJ2-7	TRBV19	CASSTTGGSYEQYF	TGTGCCAGTAGCACGACAGGGGGCTCCTACGAGCAGTACTTC
TRBD2	few	TRBJ2-7	TRBV18	CASSPRLAGGTYEQYF	TGTGCCAGCTCACCAAGACTAGCGGGAGGGACCTACGAGCAGTACTTC
NA	NA	TRBJ2-3	TRBV9	CASSVLGGLGTDTQYF	TGTGCCAGCAGCGTACTCGGGGGGCTGGGCACAGATACGCAGTATTTT
TRBD1	few	TRBJ2-4	TRBV4-3	CASSQDLWLGTGYKNIQYF	TGCGCCAGCAGCCAAGATCTTTGGTTAGGGACAGGCTACAAAAACATTCAGTACTTC
TRBD2	NA	TRBJ2-1	TRBV5-4	CASSIRLAGVVYEQFF	TGTGCCAGCAGCATCCGACTAGCGGGAGTAGTTTATGAGCAGTTCTTC
TRBD2	NA	TRBJ2-7	TRBV6-5	CASSYSSGRGYEQYF	TGTGCCAGCAGTTACTCTAGCGGGAGGGGATACGAGCAGTACTTC
NA	NA	TRBJ2-5	TRBV5-4	CASSFPTGEYQETQYF	TGTGCCAGCAGCTTTCCGACGGGAGAGTACCAAGAGACCCAGTACTTC
NA	NA	TRBJ2-5	TRBV6-5	CASSRPPGSPQYF	TGTGCCAGCAGTCGTCCCCCGGGGTCGCCCCAGTACTTC
TRBD1	NA	TRBJ1-6	TRBV27	CASSAMGQGDPPPSSYNSPLHF	TGTGCCAGCAGTGCCATGGGACAGGGGGACCCCCCCCCGAGCTCCTATAATTCACCCCTCCACTTT
TRBD1	NA	TRBJ1-5	TRBV6-6	CASRQGDQPQHF	TGTGCCAGCCGACAGGGAGATCAGCCCCAGCATTTT
NA	few	TRBJ1-5	TRBV2	CASSEPGNQPQHF	TGTGCCAGCAGTGAACCGGGGAATCAGCCCCAGCATTTT